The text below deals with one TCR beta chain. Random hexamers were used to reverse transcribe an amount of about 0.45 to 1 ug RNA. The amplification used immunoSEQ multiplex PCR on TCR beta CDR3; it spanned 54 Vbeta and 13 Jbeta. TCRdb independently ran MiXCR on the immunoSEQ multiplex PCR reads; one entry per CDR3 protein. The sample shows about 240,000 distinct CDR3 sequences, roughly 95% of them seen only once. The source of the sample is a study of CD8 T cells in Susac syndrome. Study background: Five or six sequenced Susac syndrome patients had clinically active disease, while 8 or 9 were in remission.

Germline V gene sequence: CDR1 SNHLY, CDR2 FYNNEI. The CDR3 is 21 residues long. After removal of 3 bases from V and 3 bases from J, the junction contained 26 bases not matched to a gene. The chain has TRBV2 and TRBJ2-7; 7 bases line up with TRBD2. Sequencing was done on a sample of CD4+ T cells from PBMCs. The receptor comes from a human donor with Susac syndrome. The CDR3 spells CASSDTNRAGDIRVRGYEQYF. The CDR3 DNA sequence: TGTGCCAGCAGTGATACGAACCGCGCGGGAGATATTAGGGTGAGAGGCTACGAGCAGTACTTC.